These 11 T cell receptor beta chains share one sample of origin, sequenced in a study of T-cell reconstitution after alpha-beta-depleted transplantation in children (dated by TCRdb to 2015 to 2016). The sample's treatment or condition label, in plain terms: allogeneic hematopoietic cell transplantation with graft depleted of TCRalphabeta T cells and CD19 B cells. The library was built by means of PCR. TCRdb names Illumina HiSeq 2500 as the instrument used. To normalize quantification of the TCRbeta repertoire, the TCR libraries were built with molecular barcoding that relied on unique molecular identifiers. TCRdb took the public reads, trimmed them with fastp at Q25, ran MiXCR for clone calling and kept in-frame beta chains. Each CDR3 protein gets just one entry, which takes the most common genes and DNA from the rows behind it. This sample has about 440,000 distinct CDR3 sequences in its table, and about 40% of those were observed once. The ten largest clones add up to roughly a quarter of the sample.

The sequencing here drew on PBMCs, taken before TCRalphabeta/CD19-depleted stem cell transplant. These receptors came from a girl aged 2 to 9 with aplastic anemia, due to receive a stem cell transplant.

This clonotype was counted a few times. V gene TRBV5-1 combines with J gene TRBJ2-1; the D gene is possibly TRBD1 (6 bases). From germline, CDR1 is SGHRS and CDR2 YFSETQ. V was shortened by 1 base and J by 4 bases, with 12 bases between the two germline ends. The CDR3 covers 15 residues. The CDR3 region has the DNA TGCGCCAGCAGCTTGATTGGACAGCAATACAATGAGCAGTTCTTC. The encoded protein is CASSLIGQQYNEQFF.

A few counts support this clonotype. CDR3 amino acids: CASSPARANVLTF. CDR3 nucleotide sequence: TGTGCCAGCAGCCCGGCTAGGGCCAACGTCCTGACTTTC. The chain combines TRBV7-3 with TRBJ2-6; no definite D call. V lost 5 bases to trimming and J lost 5 bases, with 7 bases between them. CDR1 is SGHTA, CDR2 FQGTGA, per germline. CDR3 length equals 13 residues. The full variable domain, with the rest looked up from reference TRBV7-3 and TRBJ2-6, is GAGVSQTPSNKVTEKGKYVELRCDPISGHTALYWYRQSLGQGPEFLIYFQGTGAADDSGLPNDRFFAVRPEGSVSTLKIQRTERGDSAVYLCASSPARANVLTFGAGSRLTVL.

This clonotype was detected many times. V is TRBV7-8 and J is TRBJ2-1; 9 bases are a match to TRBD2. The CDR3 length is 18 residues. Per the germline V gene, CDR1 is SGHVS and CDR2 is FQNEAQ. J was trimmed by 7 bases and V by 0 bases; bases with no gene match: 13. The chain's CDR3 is CASSLADLSGGLGNEQFF. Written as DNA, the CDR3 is TGTGCCAGCAGCTTAGCTGATTTGAGCGGGGGGCTCGGGAATGAGCAGTTCTTC.

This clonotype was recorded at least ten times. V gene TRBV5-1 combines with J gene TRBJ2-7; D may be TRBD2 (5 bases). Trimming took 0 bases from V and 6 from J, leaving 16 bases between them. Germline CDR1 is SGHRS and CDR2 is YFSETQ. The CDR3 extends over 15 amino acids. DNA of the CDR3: TGCGCCAGCAGCTTGGCCGGAGGCGGCGCCGCCGAGCAGTACTTC. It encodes CASSLAGGGAAEQYF.

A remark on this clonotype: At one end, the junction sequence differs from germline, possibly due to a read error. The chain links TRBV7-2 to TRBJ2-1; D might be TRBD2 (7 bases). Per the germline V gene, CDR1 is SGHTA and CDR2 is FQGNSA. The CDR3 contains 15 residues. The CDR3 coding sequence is TGTGCCAGCAGCTTAGAAGCGGGACATTACAATGAGCAGCTCTTC. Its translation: CASSLEAGHYNEQLF. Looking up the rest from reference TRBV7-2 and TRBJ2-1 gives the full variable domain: GAGVSQSPSNKVTEKGKDVELRCDPISGHTALYWYRQSLGQGLEFLIYFQGNSAPDKSGLPSDRFSAERTGGSVSTLTIQRTQQEDSAVYLCASSLEAGHYNEQLFGPGTRLTVL.

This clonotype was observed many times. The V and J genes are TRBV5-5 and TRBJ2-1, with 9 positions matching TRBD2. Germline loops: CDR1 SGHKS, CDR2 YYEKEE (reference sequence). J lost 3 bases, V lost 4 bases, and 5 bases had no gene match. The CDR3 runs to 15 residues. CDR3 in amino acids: CASSPRLADYNEQFF. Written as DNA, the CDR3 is TGTGCCAGCAGCCCACGACTAGCGGACTACAATGAGCAGTTCTTC.

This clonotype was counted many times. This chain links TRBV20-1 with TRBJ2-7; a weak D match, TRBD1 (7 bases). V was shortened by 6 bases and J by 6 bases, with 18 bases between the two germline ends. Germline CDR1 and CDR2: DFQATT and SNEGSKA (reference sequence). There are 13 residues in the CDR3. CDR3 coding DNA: TGCAGTGCGGAGGGAGACAGGGTGGGCGAGCAGTACTTC. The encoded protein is CSAEGDRVGEQYF.

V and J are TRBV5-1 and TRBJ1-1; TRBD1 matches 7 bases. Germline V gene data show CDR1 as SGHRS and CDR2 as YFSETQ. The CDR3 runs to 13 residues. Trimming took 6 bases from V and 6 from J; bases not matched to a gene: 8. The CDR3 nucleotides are TGCGCCAGCACCCAACAGGGGATCGCTGAAGCTTTCTTT. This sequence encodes CASTQQGIAEAFF.

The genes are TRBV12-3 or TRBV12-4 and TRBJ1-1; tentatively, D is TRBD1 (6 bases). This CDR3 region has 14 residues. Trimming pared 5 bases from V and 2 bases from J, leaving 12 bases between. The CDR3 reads CASSTRDTNTEAFF. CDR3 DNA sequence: TGTGCCAGCAGTACTCGGGACACCAACACTGAAGCTTTCTTT.

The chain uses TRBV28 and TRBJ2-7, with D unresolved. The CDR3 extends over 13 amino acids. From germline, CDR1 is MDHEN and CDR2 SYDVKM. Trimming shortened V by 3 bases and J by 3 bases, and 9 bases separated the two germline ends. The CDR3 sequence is CASSLGNFYEQYF. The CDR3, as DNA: TGTGCCAGCAGTTTGGGGAACTTCTACGAGCAGTACTTC. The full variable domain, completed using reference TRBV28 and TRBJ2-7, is DVKVTQSSRYLVKRTGEKVFLECVQDMDHENMFWYRQDPGLGLRLIYFSYDVKMKEKGDIPEGYSVSREKKERFSLILESASTNQTSMYLCASSLGNFYEQYFGPGTRLTVT.

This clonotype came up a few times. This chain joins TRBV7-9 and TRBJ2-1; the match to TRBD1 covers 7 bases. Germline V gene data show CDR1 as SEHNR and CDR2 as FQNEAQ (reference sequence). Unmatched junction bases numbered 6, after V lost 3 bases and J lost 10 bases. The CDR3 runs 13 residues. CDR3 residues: CASSLTGSGEQFF. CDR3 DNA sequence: TGTGCCAGCAGCTTGACAGGGTCGGGCGAGCAGTTCTTC.